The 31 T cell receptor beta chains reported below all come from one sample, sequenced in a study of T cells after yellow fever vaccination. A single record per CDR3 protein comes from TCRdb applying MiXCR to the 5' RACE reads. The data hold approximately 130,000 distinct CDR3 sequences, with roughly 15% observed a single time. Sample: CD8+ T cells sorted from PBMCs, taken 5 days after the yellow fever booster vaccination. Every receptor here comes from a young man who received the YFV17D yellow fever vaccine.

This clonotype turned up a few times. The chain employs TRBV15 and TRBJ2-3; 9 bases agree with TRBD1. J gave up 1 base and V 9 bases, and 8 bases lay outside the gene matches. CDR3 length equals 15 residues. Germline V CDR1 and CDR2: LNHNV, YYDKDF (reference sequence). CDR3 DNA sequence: TGTGCCACAGAACGACAGGGGGAGGGCACAGATACGCAGTATTTT. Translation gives CATERQGEGTDTQYF.

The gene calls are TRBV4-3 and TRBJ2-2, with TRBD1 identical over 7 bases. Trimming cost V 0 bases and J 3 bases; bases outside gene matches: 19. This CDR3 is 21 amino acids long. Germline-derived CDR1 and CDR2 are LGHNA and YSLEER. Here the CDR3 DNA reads TGCGCCAGCAGCCAAGATCACCGCTGGGACAGTCCAGTTCAGTACACCGGGGAGCTGTTTTTT. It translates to CASSQDHRWDSPVQYTGELFF.

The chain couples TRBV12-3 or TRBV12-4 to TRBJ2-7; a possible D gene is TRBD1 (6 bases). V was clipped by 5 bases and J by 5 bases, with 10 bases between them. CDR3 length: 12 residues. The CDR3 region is CASSQGFNEQYF. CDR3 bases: TGTGCCAGCAGTCAGGGGTTCAACGAGCAGTACTTC.

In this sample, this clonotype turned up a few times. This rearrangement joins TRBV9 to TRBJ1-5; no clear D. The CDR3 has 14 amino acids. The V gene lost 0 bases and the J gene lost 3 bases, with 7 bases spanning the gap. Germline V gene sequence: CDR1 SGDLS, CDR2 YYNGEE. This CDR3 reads CASSVGGYNQPQHF. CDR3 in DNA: TGTGCCAGCAGCGTAGGGGGATACAATCAGCCCCAGCATTTT.

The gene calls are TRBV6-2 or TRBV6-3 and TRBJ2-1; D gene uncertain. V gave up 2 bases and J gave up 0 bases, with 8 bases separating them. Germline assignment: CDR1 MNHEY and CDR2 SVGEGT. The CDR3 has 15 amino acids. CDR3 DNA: TGTGCCAGCAGTTACCGGCTCAACTCCTACAATGAGCAGTTCTTC. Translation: CASSYRLNSYNEQFF.

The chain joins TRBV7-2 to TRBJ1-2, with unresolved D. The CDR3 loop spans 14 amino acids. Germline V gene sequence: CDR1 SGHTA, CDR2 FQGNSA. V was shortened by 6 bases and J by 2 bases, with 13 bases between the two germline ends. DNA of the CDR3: TGTGCCAGCAGTGAAAATGAAGGGAACTATGGCTACACCTTC. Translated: CASSENEGNYGYTF.

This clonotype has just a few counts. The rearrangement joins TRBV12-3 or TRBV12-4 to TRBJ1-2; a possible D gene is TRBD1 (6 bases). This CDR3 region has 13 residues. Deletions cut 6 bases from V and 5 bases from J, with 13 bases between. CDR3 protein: CASSGTRGYGYTF. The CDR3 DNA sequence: TGTGCCAGCAGCGGAACCAGGGGATATGGCTACACCTTC.

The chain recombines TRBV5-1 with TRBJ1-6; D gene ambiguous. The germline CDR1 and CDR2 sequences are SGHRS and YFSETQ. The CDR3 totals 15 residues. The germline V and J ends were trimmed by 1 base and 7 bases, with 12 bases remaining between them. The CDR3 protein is CASSLIWQANSPLHF. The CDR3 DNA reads TGCGCCAGCAGCTTGATTTGGCAGGCGAATTCACCCCTCCACTTT.

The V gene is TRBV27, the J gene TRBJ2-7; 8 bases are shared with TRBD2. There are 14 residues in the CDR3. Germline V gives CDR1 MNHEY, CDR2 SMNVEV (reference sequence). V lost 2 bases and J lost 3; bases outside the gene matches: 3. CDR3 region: CASSLAGGGYEQYF. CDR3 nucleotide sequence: TGTGCCAGCAGTTTAGCGGGGGGTGGCTACGAGCAGTACTTC.

CDR3 protein: CASSGTSGGTGELFF. CDR3 DNA: TGTGCCAGCAGCGGGACTAGCGGGGGAACCGGGGAGCTGTTTTTT. The chain combines TRBV7-2 with TRBJ2-2, with 14 bases aligning to TRBD2. The CDR3 is 15 amino acids. CDR1 and CDR2 from the germline V gene are SGHTA and FQGNSA. Losses at the gene ends were 5 bases for V and 5 bases for J; bases not matched to a gene: 1.

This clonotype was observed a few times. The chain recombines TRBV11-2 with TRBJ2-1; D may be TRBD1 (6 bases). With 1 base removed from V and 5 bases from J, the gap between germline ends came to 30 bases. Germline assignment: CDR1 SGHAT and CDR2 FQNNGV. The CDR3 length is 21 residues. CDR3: CASSLGVGTASPRGIHNEQFF. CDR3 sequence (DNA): TGTGCCAGCAGCTTAGGGGTGGGGACGGCTTCTCCTAGGGGGATCCACAATGAGCAGTTCTTC.

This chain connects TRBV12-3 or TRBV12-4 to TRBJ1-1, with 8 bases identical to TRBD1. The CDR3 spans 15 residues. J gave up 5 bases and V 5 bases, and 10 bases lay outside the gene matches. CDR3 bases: TGTGCCAGCAGTGAAGATCGACAGGGGTGGACTGAAGCTTTCTTT. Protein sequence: CASSEDRQGWTEAFF.

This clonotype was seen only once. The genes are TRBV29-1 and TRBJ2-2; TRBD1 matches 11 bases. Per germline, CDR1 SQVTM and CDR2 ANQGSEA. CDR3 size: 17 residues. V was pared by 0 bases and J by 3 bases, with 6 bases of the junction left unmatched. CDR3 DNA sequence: TGCAGCGTTGAAGACGACGGGACAGGGGGTCACACCGGGGAGCTGTTTTTT. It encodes CSVEDDGTGGHTGELFF.

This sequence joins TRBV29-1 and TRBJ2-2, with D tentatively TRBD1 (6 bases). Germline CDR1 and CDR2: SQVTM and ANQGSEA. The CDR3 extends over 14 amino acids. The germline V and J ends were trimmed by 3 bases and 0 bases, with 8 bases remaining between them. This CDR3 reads CSVEDRSNTGELFF. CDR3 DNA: TGCAGCGTTGAGGACAGATCGAACACCGGGGAGCTGTTTTTT.

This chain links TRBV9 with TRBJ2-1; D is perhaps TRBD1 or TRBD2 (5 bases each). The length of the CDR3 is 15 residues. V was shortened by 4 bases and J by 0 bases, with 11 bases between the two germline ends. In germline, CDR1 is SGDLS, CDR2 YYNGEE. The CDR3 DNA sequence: TGTGCCAGCAGCTCAGTGGGGGTCTCCTACAATGAGCAGTTCTTC. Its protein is CASSSVGVSYNEQFF.

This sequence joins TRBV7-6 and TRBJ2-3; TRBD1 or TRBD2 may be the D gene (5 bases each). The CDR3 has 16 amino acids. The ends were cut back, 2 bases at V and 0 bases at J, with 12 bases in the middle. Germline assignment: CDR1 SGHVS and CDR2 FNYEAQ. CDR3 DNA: TGTGCCAGCAGCTTATATTCGAGGGGAAGCACAGATACGCAGTATTTT. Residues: CASSLYSRGSTDTQYF.

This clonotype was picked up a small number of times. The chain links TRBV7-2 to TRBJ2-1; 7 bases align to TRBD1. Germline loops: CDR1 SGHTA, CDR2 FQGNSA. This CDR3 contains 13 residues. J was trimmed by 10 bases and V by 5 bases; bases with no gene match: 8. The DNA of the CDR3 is TGTGCCAGCAGCCTCTTAGGGGGCGGGGAGCAGTTCTTC. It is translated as CASSLLGGGEQFF.

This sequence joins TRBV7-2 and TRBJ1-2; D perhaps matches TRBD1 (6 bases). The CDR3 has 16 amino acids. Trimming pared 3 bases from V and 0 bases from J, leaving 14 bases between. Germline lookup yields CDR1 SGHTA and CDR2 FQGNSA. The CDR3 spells CASSLLGGRTNYGYTF. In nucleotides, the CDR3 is TGTGCCAGCAGCTTGTTGGGGGGGCGGACTAACTATGGCTACACCTTC.

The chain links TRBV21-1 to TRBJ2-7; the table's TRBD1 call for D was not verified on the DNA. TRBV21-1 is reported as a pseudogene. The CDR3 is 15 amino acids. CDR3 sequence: CASRQTGPFSYEQYV. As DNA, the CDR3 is TGTGCCAGCAGACAGACAGGGCCTTTCTCCTACGAGCAGTACGTC.

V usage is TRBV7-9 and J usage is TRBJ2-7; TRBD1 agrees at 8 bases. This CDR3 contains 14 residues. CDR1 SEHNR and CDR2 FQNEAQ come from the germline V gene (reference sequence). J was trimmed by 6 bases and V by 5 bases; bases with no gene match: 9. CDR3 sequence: CASSHPGQEAEQYF. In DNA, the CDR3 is TGTGCCAGCAGCCATCCGGGACAGGAGGCCGAGCAGTACTTC.

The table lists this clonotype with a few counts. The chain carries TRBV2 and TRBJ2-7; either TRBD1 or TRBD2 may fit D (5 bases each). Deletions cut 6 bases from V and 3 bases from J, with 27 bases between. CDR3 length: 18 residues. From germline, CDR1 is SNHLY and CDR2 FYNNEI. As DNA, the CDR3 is TGTGCCAGCAGGGCCGGGGCCTTGACCAGGCCCCTCGACTACGAGCAGTACGTC. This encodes CASRAGALTRPLDYEQYV.

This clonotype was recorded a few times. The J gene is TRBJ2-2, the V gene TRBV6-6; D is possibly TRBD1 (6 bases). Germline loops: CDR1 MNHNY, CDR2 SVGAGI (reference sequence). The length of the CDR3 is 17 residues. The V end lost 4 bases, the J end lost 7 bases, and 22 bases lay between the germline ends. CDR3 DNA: TGTGCCAGCAGTTCAACCGGGACAAACAGCCGCATCGGGGAGCTGTTTTTT. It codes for CASSSTGTNSRIGELFF.

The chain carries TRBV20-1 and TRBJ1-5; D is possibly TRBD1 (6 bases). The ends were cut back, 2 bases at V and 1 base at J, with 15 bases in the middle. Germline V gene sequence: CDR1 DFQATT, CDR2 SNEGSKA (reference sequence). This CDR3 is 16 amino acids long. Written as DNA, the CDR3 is TGCAGTGCTAGAAGCTTCGGGGGGGGCAGCAATCAGCCCCAGCATTTT. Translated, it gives CSARSFGGGSNQPQHF.

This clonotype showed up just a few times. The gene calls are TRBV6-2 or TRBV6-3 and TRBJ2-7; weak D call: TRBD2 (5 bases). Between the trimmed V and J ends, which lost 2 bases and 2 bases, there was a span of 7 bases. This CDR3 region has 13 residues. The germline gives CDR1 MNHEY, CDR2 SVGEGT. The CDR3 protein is CASSYRGAYEQYF. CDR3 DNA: TGTGCCAGCAGTTACCGGGGAGCCTACGAGCAGTACTTC.

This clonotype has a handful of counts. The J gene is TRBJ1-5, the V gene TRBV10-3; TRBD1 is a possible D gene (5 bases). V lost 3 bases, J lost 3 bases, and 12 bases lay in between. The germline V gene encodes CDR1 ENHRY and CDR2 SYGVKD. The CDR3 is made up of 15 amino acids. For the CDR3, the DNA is TGTGCCATCAGTGAACCAGACAGCCCCAATCAGCCCCAGCATTTT. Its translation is CAISEPDSPNQPQHF.

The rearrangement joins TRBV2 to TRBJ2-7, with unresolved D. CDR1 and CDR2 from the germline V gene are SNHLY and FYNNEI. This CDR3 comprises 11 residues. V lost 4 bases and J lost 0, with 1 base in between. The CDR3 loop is CASSASYEQYV. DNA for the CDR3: TGTGCCAGCAGTGCCTCCTACGAGCAGTACGTC.

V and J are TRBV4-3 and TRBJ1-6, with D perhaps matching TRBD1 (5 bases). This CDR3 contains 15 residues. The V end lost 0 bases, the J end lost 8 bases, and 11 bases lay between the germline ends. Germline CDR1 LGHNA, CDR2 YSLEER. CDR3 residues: CASSQDVGRYSPLHF. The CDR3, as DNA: TGCGCCAGCAGCCAAGACGTGGGGCGGTATTCACCCCTCCACTTT.

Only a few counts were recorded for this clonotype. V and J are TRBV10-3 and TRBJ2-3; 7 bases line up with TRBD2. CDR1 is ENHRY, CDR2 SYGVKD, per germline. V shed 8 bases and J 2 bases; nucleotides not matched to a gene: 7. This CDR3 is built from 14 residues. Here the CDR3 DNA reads TGTGCCATCTCGAGACTAGCCGACACAGATACGCAGTATTTT. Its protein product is CAISRLADTDTQYF.

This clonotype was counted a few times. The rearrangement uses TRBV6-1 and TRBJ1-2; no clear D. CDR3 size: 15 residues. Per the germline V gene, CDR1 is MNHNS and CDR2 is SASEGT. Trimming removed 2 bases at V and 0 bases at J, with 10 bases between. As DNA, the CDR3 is TGTGCCAGCAGTGAACAGGTACTAGCTAACTATGGCTACACCTTC. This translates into CASSEQVLANYGYTF.

Here the CDR3 DNA reads TGCGCCAGCAGCTTGGACACAGGGAACTACGAGCAGTACTTC. Residues: CASSLDTGNYEQYF. V gene TRBV5-1 combines with J gene TRBJ2-7; possible D gene TRBD1, 6 bases. Germline V gene data show CDR1 as SGHRS and CDR2 as YFSETQ. This CDR3 contains 14 residues. V dropped 0 bases and J dropped 3 bases, with 10 bases sitting between them.

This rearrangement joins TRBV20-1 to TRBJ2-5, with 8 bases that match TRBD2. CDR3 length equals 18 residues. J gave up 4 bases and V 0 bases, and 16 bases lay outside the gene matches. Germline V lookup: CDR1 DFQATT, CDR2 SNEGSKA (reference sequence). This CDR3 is CSARDRSLAGYAGETQYF. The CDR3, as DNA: TGCAGTGCTAGAGATCGTTCCCTAGCGGGCTACGCGGGAGAGACCCAGTACTTC.